This T cell receptor (beta chain) derives from a study of cytomegalovirus exposure and HLA in healthy donors (dated by TCRdb to 2017 to 2019). Study-wide context: An earlier analysis of around 600 of the donors reported 276 Gb of sequence data and about 100 million unique TCR beta sequences from roughly 180 million T cells. All discovery cohort repertoires had been generated on a single sequencing platform. Rather than drawing on any new phenotypic data, the later analysis identified candidate immune exposures from TCR beta sequences and the way those sequences occurred across donors. The study aimed to test whether cataloging public T cell receptors could reveal signatures of past pathogen exposure. An earlier analysis of a few hundred of the donors applied high-throughput TCR beta sequencing to assess whether each TCR beta V gene segment acted as functional or pseudogenic. Besides the first cohort of more than 650 subjects, a separate validation cohort made up of over 100 different subjects was used. HLA typing included class I and class II loci at four-digit resolution. The T cell repertoires of under 700 subjects were profiled by immunosequencing and related to cytomegalovirus serostatus. Roughly 5 DR-DQ haplotypes were handled as single units for association and clustering because linkage in the cohort was strong. Genome-wide SNP genotypes for about 65% of the roughly 670 donors were used in a later genetic analysis, which treated that subset as a discovery cohort. To study patterns of TCR occurrence, a later analysis re-analyzed previously published TCR beta repertoires from 600 to 750 donors and added high-resolution HLA genotyping. Roughly 290 gigabases of sequencing data and approximately 92 million unique TCR sequences made up an early release that covered several hundred HLA-typed donors. Donor age, sex, ethnicity and CMV serostatus were compiled together with the repertoire data. To predict cytomegalovirus infection status, the study combined high-throughput TCR immunosequencing, statistical association of individual TCRs with disease status, and machine learning. Across 300 to 400 genotyped donors of the cohort, an average of about 240,000 unique TCR beta nucleotide sequences per donor were sequenced, and approximately 17% of those sequences were non-productive. Of the 398 genotyped donors, about 80% fell in the genetic ancestry cluster associated with self-reported Caucasian donors. Typing coverage varied by locus: about 620-630 donors for A, B, C, DRB1 and DQB1; approximately 500 for DQA1; 606 for DPA1; roughly 450 for DPB1.

The cohort consisted of 666 healthy bone marrow donors. All cohort members were sampled while nominally healthy, although unrecorded immune exposures were likely present. The donor was CMV seronegative and was included in the group of 352 seronegative cohort members. A peripheral blood sample was collected from each donor, and TCR beta sequencing was performed on peripheral blood mononuclear cells. Genomic DNA was extracted from the blood cell samples with the Qiagen DNeasy Blood Extraction Kit. General findings and caveats noted by the study authors: In a later analysis, 16,951 TCR beta sequences were associated with specific HLA alleles at a false discovery rate of 0.05. According to a later analysis, TCR association rates differed among HLA loci, with DRB1 alleles showing the most associated TCRs and HLA-C alleles showing the fewest. Across donors, most TCR sequences were observed very rarely, whereas some public TCRs were present in many individuals. An association between a missense DCLRE1C variant and V-gene and J-gene trimming of TCR beta chains was found in a later genetic analysis and replicated in an independent cohort. In a later analysis, HLA-associated TCR beta chains showed more clonal expansion and lower generation probabilities than non-associated chains that were equally common. The study gave a list of around 170 TCR beta chains associated with cytomegalovirus. CMV serostatus was the only immune exposure information available for the cohort. Some IMGT-functional V segments, including TRBV6-2 and TRBV6-3, could not be distinguished by the 87-base-pair reads and were therefore excluded. Compared with the roughly 670-donor mean, donors in an Asian-associated ancestry cluster had fewer N-insertions in productive TCRs, according to a later genetic analysis. Because counts were too low, seventeen rarely observed V segments, including chromosome 9 orphons, were excluded from the earlier analysis of 500 to 700 of the donors. Because HLA typing was unavailable for some donors at each locus, only the typed subset was used in association tests. The cohort was sequenced for TCR beta chains only, and without alpha or paired-chain data the features that could be detected were limited. When HLA alleles, especially DR and DQ, strongly co-occurred, TCR associations were difficult to assign to individual alleles. A further reported finding was that TCR beta sequences accurately predicted the HLA-A and HLA-B alleles for most subjects in the first cohort. The classifier was reported to diagnose cytomegalovirus status with high specificity and sensitivity in both the original cohort and the validation cohort. A later analysis reported that several top co-occurrence clusters appeared linked to parvovirus B19, influenza, CMV and Epstein-Barr virus. Most CMV-associated TCR beta chains appeared to be HLA-restricted in a later analysis, and the HLA associations seemed to be driven largely by CMV exposure. A cluster of highly shared sequence variants was judged likely to be a technical artifact of the sequencing pipeline. In an earlier analysis of over 550 of the donors, most TCR beta V segments were observed in productive rearrangements about 90% or about 30% of the time, broadly matching IMGT annotations. Correlated functional status among segregating V segments might reflect linkage disequilibrium, but an unknown experimental factor could not be ruled out. It was suggested by the authors that the approach could potentially be generalized to other disease states and immunological phenotypes. Roughly uniform sequencing depth across donors was assumed in presence/absence analyses, although this assumption may not hold. In vitro tests confirmed that a few of the cytomegalovirus-associated TCR beta chains recognize cytomegalovirus antigens.

This clone was recorded a few times. No antigen is known for it. The input lacks base qualities; no much larger clone sits a single base away. Between the V and J ends, shortened by 3 bases and 1 base respectively, the junction contains 9 bases. The CDR3 holds 14 amino acids from the cysteine to the phenylalanine. Only the CDR3 DNA is retained, 42 bases long and in frame from the first base. The germline V gene provides CDR1 MGHRA and CDR2 YSYEKL. The library was produced with the immunoSEQ multiplex PCR assay. For the multiplex PCR, a mixture combining 60 forward primers for TCR Vbeta segments and 13 reverse primers for TCR Jbeta segments was used. The CDR3 region of rearranged TCR beta genes was amplified from genomic DNA by a multiplex PCR assay. Amplified TCR beta libraries were sequenced as 87-base-pair reads on the Illumina HiSeq System. As for the authors' bioinformatics: Across the 500 to 700 repertoires, a later analysis counted 75 million to 90 million unique TCR beta chains, roughly 11 million of which were shared by at least two donors. Raw reads were error-corrected and collapsed into unique sequences by a nearest-neighbor algorithm in which closely related sequences were merged to remove PCR and sequencing errors. To assign V, D and J gene segments, CDR3 sequences were aligned to IMGT reference sequences. For a sequence to be retained, at least a six-nucleotide match to both a V gene segment and a J gene segment was required. A rearrangement counted as productive if the CDR3 had no stop codons and remained in frame with V and J, and every other rearrangement counted as non-productive. Following IMGT convention, CDR3 was defined as the stretch from the second conserved V-encoded cysteine up to the conserved J-encoded phenylalanine. In an earlier analysis of more than 550 of the donors, sequences lacking an unambiguous match to a single V gene segment were excluded. An earlier analysis of a few hundred of the donors classified V segments as functional when productive rearrangements were above 56.7% and as segregating when the standard deviation between donors was above 5%. A statistical classification framework was developed to diagnose cytomegalovirus status using the catalog of TCR beta chain sequences. In a later analysis, TCR nucleotide sequences were compared against IMGT/GENE-DB human TR gene sequences so that V and J genes could be assigned. The TCRdist pipeline was used in a later analysis to assign CDR3 sequences and most-parsimonious VDJ recombination scenarios. A later analysis defined each TCR beta chain by its CDR3 amino acid sequence plus V-gene family, and excluded reads lacking a unique V-gene family. A later analysis removed 500 to 650 highly shared, low-generation-probability nucleotide sequences to deal with suspected cross-contamination and a sequencing artifact. In a later analysis, a clonal expansion index was calculated for each public chain from normalized within-repertoire ranks of inferred template counts. Generation probabilities in a later analysis came from a VDJ recombination model fitted to out-of-frame rearrangements, and those results were checked against IGoR. In a later analysis, TCR-TCR, TCR-HLA and TCR-CMV co-occurrence was scored with hypergeometric tests, and a repertoire-size bias correction was applied to TCR pairs. False discovery rates were estimated in a later analysis by permuting HLA or CMV assignments 20 times. In a later analysis, co-occurring TCRs were grouped with DBSCAN, and TCRdist sequence similarity was added when clustering was performed within HLA-allele-positive subsets. Repertoires with fewer than 30,000 or more than 120,000 public chains, plus five repertoires with anomalous nucleotide sharing, were excluded from co-occurrence clustering. TCRdb re-hosts the immuneACCESS table, in-frame sequences only. Its copies lack some clones; in the studies checked, an unresolved V gene accounts for under half of them, and the cause for the rest is not known. That table gives V, J and clone size, and the DNA gave D and trimming. The sample table lists some 95,000 clones, around 70% of them with a count of one. The ten largest account for 1.2% of the sample.

The source is a female donor in good health and CMV-seronegative. Sequences were obtained from PBMCs. The chain was built from TRBV4-1 and TRBJ1-1, with no D gene named confidently. The CDR3 is CASSQREENTEAFF. The nucleotides are TGCGCCAGCAGCCAGAGGGAGGAGAACACTGAAGCTTTCTTT.